The clone carrying this T cell receptor beta chain came up a few times. The antigen is undetermined. A much bigger clone sits one base away, suggesting this may be a read error. This sample is drawn from a study of metastatic and nonmetastatic thyroid tumors. Study as a whole: Repertoires from malignant and benign thyroid patients were compared across blood and tumor or nodule tissue. General study findings and limits: Reportedly, malignant thyroid tumors had significantly higher TCR beta diversity than benign nodules, in blood and tumor.

Under the authors' procedure: The distant-metastasis classifier for papillary thyroid cancer was built from CDR3 differences across clinicopathological groups. From the PCR reads, TCRdb re-called clones with MiXCR. TCRdb's processing, not the study's, gives the V and J calls here. The table lists 20,000 to 25,000 clones, about 24% of them singletons. The CDR3 has 16 amino acids. Looked up from germline, CDR1 is LGHNA and CDR2 is YSLEER. No patient received treatment before thyroid surgery. This clonotype was sampled from a male donor with papillary thyroid cancer or a benign thyroid nodule (not recorded which). Some clones in this sample may be carry-over from other donors' samples. The rearrangement uses TRBV4-3 and TRBJ2-2; D is undetermined. Sequencing was carried out using tumor tissue. The CDR3 nucleotides are TGCGCCAGCAGACAAGGTCGGGTTACTTATACCGGGGAGCTGTTTTTT. This codes for CASRQGRVTYTGELFF.